Shown below are 17 T cell receptor beta chains from a single sample sequenced in a study of blood T cell repertoires in COVID-19. TCRdb's table, derived via immunoSEQ multiplex PCR, lists solely in-frame clones and lacks some. Altogether approximately 250,000 clones are present, 84% being singletons, with the ten largest covering 4% to 4.5%. Sequencing was carried out using peripheral blood. The receptors stem from a man in his fifties or sixties with acute or convalescent COVID-19.

The genes are TRBV21-1 and TRBJ1-2; the table's D call TRBD1 went unverified against the DNA. TRBV21-1 is recorded as a pseudogene. The CDR3 covers 16 residues. CDR3: CASSKAKVRTGDGYTF. The DNA for the CDR3 is TGTGCCAGCAGCAAAGCGAAGGTCCGGACAGGGGATGGCTACACCTTC.

V usage is TRBV15 and J usage is TRBJ1-6; the D is unclear. The CDR3 length is 14 residues. Trimming left V 1 base short and J 7 bases short, with 8 bases between. Per the germline V gene, CDR1 is LNHNV and CDR2 is YYDKDF (reference sequence). CDR3 bases: TGTGCCACCAGCAGAGTGGGGAGGAATTCACCCCTCCACTTT. This translates into CATSRVGRNSPLHF.

The rearrangement uses TRBV6-5 and TRBJ2-3, with 7 positions matching TRBD2. Germline lookup yields CDR1 MNHEY and CDR2 SVGAGI. J lost 2 bases, V lost 6 bases, and 8 bases had no gene match. The CDR3 length is 15 residues. The CDR3 nucleotides are TGTGCCAGCAGCAATGGACTAGGCCTCACAGATACGCAGTATTTT. This gives the protein CASSNGLGLTDTQYF.

The rearrangement links TRBV7-6 to TRBJ1-4; no definite D call. CDR3 size: 16 residues. V lost 0 bases and J lost 4, with 12 bases in between. Per germline, CDR1 SGHVS and CDR2 FNYEAQ. The CDR3 nucleotides read TGTGCCAGCAGCTTAGCCGGACTGCCCTTTAATGAAAAACTGTTTTTT. This gives the protein CASSLAGLPFNEKLFF.

The rearrangement links TRBV6-6 to TRBJ1-1; no firm D call. V lost 6 bases and J 7 bases, leaving 12 bases between the germline ends. CDR3 length: 12 amino acids. CDR1 MNHNY and CDR2 SVGAGI come from the germline V gene (reference sequence). Here the CDR3 reads CASRTSESEAFF. The CDR3 DNA is TGTGCCAGCAGAACTTCGGAGAGTGAAGCTTTCTTT.

The CDR3: CASSTPPQPRSGNTIYF. CDR3 coding DNA: TGTGCCAGTAGTACCCCCCCACAGCCCCGCTCTGGAAACACCATATATTTT. J is TRBJ1-3 and V is TRBV19; the D is unclear. The CDR3 consists of 17 residues. V was clipped by 4 bases and J by 0 bases, with 16 bases between them. Germline loops: CDR1 LNHDA, CDR2 SQIVND (reference sequence). Using reference TRBV19 and TRBJ1-3 for the parts outside the CDR3, the full variable domain is DGGITQSPKYLFRKEGQNVTLSCEQNLNHDAMYWYRQDPGQGLRLIYYSQIVNDFQKGDIAEGYSVSREKKESFPLTVTSAQKNPTAFYLCASSTPPQPRSGNTIYFGEGSWLTVV.

In its sample, this clone was seen a few times. The chain carries TRBV19 and TRBJ1-5; no clear D gene. This CDR3 has 15 amino acids. Trimming removed 3 bases from V and 4 bases from J, with 13 bases in between. The germline V gene encodes CDR1 LNHDA and CDR2 SQIVND (reference sequence). The CDR3 DNA reads TGTGCCAGTAGTATTTCCGGGTTAGGAAATCAGCCCCAGCATTTT. Its translation is CASSISGLGNQPQHF.

The chain carries TRBV28 and TRBJ2-2; a possible D gene is TRBD2 (6 bases). The CDR3 covers 15 residues. Trimming pared 5 bases from V and 8 bases from J, leaving 18 bases between. Germline V CDR1 and CDR2: MDHEN, SYDVKM. The CDR3 spells CASSTGGLNPGELFF. The CDR3 DNA sequence: TGTGCCAGCAGTACCGGGGGTCTGAATCCTGGGGAGCTGTTTTTT.

This chain joins TRBV28 and TRBJ1-1; TRBD1 agrees at 7 bases. This CDR3 has 12 residues. Per germline, CDR1 MDHEN and CDR2 SYDVKM. Unmatched junction bases numbered 2, after V lost 7 bases and J lost 3 bases. Here the CDR3 DNA reads TGTGCCAGCAAGACAGGGTACACTGAAGCTTTCTTT. Translating it yields CASKTGYTEAFF.

V and J are TRBV27 and TRBJ1-2, with TRBD1 as a possible D gene (5 bases). The length of the CDR3 is 13 residues. Trimming pared 2 bases from V and 5 bases from J, leaving 9 bases between. Germline CDR1 is MNHEY and CDR2 is SMNVEV (reference sequence). The CDR3 loop is CASSLGALYGYTF. As DNA, the CDR3 is TGTGCCAGCAGTTTAGGGGCGTTATATGGCTACACCTTC.

The count of this clone is one. The rearrangement links TRBV6-5 to TRBJ2-1, with D perhaps TRBD2 (6 bases). Trimming stripped 4 bases from V and 0 bases from J, with 13 bases between. Germline assignment: CDR1 MNHEY and CDR2 SVGAGI. This CDR3 comprises 16 residues. CDR3 bases: TGTGCCAGCAGTTCACCTGGGGGGACCTCCTACAATGAGCAGTTCTTC. Protein sequence: CASSSPGGTSYNEQFF.

The chain employs TRBV4-1 and TRBJ1-5; D unresolved. V lost 0 bases to trimming and J lost 10 bases, with 13 bases between them. In germline, CDR1 is MGHRA, CDR2 YSYEKL. The CDR3 runs 14 residues. The CDR3 nucleotides are TGCGCCAGCAGCCAAGATGAACGGGGTAGCCCCCAGCATTTT. This codes for CASSQDERGSPQHF.

This rearrangement joins TRBV10-3 to TRBJ2-1; 7 bases fit TRBD2. The CDR3 spans 17 residues. V gave up 2 bases and J gave up 4 bases; unmatched junction bases: 11. In germline, CDR1 is ENHRY, CDR2 SYGVKD. CDR3 coding DNA: TGTGCCATCAGTGAGCGACTAGCTGCTGCCGGGTACAATGAGCAGTTCTTC. Translated, it gives CAISERLAAAGYNEQFF.

This clone has a single count. The V call is TRBV6-6, the J call TRBJ1-2; D possibly corresponds to TRBD1 (5 bases). V lost 7 bases, J lost 4 bases, and 13 bases lay in between. CDR3 length equals 13 residues. Germline V CDR1 and CDR2: MNHNY, SVGAGI (reference sequence). Written as DNA, the CDR3 is TGTGCCAGCAATCCCGGGGGGATCTATGGCTACACCTTC. Translated, it gives CASNPGGIYGYTF.

The chain recombines TRBV6-1 with TRBJ1-2, with D possibly matching TRBD1 (6 bases). Germline CDR1 and CDR2: MNHNS and SASEGT. V lost 3 bases and J 5 bases, leaving 19 bases between the germline ends. There are 16 residues in the CDR3. The CDR3 region has the DNA TGTGCCAGCAGTGATCCCGTCGGGGCAGGGGTGTATGGCTACACCTTC. Protein sequence: CASSDPVGAGVYGYTF.

This sequence joins TRBV5-4 and TRBJ2-5; TRBD2 is a possible D gene (6 bases). The germline V and J ends were trimmed by 1 base and 3 bases, with 10 bases remaining between them. The CDR3 has 14 amino acids. Germline lookup yields CDR1 SGHNT and CDR2 YYREEE (reference sequence). The DNA of the CDR3 is TGTGCCAGCAGCTTGCTCGGGGGAGAAGAGACCCAGTACTTC. Translated, it gives CASSLLGGEETQYF.

In this sample, this clone turned up a few times. The rearrangement links TRBV30 to TRBJ1-6, with D possibly being TRBD1 (5 bases). V lost 3 bases and J lost 6, with 18 bases in between. The germline CDR1 and CDR2 sequences are GTSNPN and SVGIG (reference sequence). This CDR3 comprises 16 residues. CDR3: CAWSELRGKPNSPLHF. The CDR3 DNA reads as TGTGCCTGGAGCGAACTAAGGGGAAAACCTAATTCACCCCTCCACTTT.